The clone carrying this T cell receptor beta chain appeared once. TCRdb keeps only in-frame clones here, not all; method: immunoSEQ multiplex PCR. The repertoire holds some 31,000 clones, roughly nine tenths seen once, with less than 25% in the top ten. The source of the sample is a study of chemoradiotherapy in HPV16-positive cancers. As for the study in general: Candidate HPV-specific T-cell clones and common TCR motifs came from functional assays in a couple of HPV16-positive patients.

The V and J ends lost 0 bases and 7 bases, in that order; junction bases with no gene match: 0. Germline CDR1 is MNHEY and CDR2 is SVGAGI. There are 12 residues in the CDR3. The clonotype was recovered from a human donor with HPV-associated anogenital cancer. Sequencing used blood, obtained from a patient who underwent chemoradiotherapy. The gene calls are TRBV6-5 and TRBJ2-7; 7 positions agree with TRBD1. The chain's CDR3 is CASSYSQGEQYF. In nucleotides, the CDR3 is TGTGCCAGCAGTTACTCACAGGGGGAGCAGTACTTC.